This TCR beta chain was profiled in a study of OX40 agonist ivuxolimab in advanced cancers. Germline CDR1 reads LNHNV; CDR2 reads YYDKDF (reference sequence). This CDR3 contains 15 residues. V was pared by 5 bases and J by 4 bases, with 17 bases between. TCRdb's table, derived via immunoSEQ multiplex PCR, lists solely in-frame clones and lacks some. The sample includes around 86,000 clones, just over 90% seen only once; the top ten take roughly an eighth. Sequencing used CD4+ or CD8+ T cells sorted from blood, obtained in a trial of the OX40 agonist ivuxolimab. The V and J genes are TRBV15 and TRBJ2-5, with unresolved D. The TCR was taken from an adult with an advanced solid tumor such as melanoma, head and neck, liver or kidney cancer. The CDR3 region is CATSSSSGYPETQYF. The DNA of the CDR3 is TGTGCCACCAGCTCTTCCTCGGGCTACCCAGAGACCCAGTACTTC.